This TCR beta chain was documented in a study of T cell responses to AZD1222 COVID-19 vaccine (dated by TCRdb to the early 2020s). Context from the whole study: A total of more than 230 trial participants underwent TCR sequencing, of whom some 210 received two doses of AZD1222 and approximately 25 received two doses of the MenACWY control vaccine. Trial participants were enrolled by age into 18-55, 56-69 and 70-plus year subgroups, with about 150, 28 and 57 TCR-sequenced participants respectively.

The CDR3 regions of human TCRbeta chains were analyzed by immunosequencing. The original pipeline was this. TCRs in the repertoires were compared against a reference library of SARS-CoV-2-specific TCRs that had been generated with the MIRA antigen-specificity platform. Breadth meant the fraction of unique TCRs that were SARS-CoV-2-associated, whereas depth meant the fraction of total T cells that were SARS-CoV-2-associated. Using the MIRA data, each spike-specific TCR was assigned both to the spike region to which the TCR was reactive and to a CD4 or CD8 class. Log10-transformed breadth and depth values were compared by one-way ANOVA with Sidak's multiple comparisons tests. TCRdb provides this immuneACCESS table in a form limited to in-frame rearrangements. Some clones are lacking; in checked studies, under half of them reflect an unresolved V gene, and why the rest are absent is not known. The V and J calls and the clone size are those of that table, but D and trimming were determined from the DNA. The sample yields 150,000 or so clones; less than 90% were counted once. The ten largest account for roughly 5% of the sample.

On this clone: It lacks a known antigen. Base qualities were left out, and no much larger clone turns up one base away.

Paper-wide results and their limitations: The 56-69-year group was small, and its depth increase did not reach significance, likely because of low power. Reportedly, almost half of the unique spike-specific TCRs recognized epitopes lying outside the regions that are mutated in the B.1.351 and B.1.1.7 variants. Participants were mostly white British and included more females than males, and it was suggested by the authors that clonal diversity may have been underestimated. Because no day 14 peak-response samples were available, the repertoires could be characterized only after the peak T cell response. Spike-specific TCR breadth and depth rose significantly after two AZD1222 doses compared with day 0 and with MenACWY recipients. Conclusions about previously exposed vaccinees are limited, since just five to seven AZD1222 recipients were seropositive for SARS-CoV-2 at baseline. CD4 TCRs associated with the vaccine covered the entire spike protein, and the dominant responses were in regions 160-218 and 743-854.

The sample's time point label is to be understood as: baseline before first vaccination. Reading the label with the study, this specimen's treatment or condition is: meningococcal conjugate vaccine given as trial control. Samples from vaccinated people were obtained from the UK trials COV001 and COV002, which included a single-blind randomized controlled phase 2/3 trial of AZD1222 (ChAdOx1 nCoV-19) in healthy adults. For TCRbeta chain sequencing, PBMC samples were collected from trial participants at day 0 and at day 28 after the second dose. Here the sequenced sample was peripheral blood, taken on day 0 of MenACWY control vaccination. The sequence was obtained from an adult in good health.

The DNA reads TGTGCCAGCAGTACAGGGGGCTATTCACCCCTCCACTTT. Protein translation: CASSTGGYSPLHF. The chain is assembled from TRBV9 and TRBJ1-6; 9 bases in the middle match TRBD1. CDR3 length: 13 amino acids, cysteine to phenylalanine. Only CDR3 DNA remains: 39 bases, in frame from the first base. The germline V gene supplies CDR1 SGDLS and CDR2 YYNGEE. Germline trimming: 5 bases from V, 8 bases from J; junction bases outside gene matches: 2.